Only a few counts were recorded for the clone carrying this TCR beta chain. V gave up 2 bases and J gave up 6 bases, with 5 bases separating them. The CDR3 loop spans 11 amino acids. Per germline, CDR1 MNHEY and CDR2 SMNVEV (reference sequence). TCRdb processed the 5' RACE reads anew with MiXCR; each CDR3 protein has one entry. This table has more than 95,000 distinct CDR3 sequences, about 8.2% appearing once. This entry comes from a study of T cells after yellow fever vaccination. Sequenced material: CD8+ T cells sorted from PBMCs, taken on the day of the yellow fever booster vaccination. The chain combines TRBV27 with TRBJ2-7; the D is unclear. The sequence was obtained from a man aged 18 to 35 who received the YFV17D yellow fever vaccine. DNA of the CDR3: TGTGCCAGCAGTTTACGTGGCGAGCAGTACTTC. Encoded protein: CASSLRGEQYF.